Presented here are 23 T cell receptor beta chains from one specimen sequenced in a study of identifying expanded T cells in peripheral blood. The data were produced by immunoSEQ multiplex PCR, yet TCRdb's version contains in-frame clones alone and is incomplete. The sample yields around 56,000 clones, about four fifths seen once. The sample taken for sequencing was blood. The receptors here all came from a person between 18 and 70 years old in good health.

This clone has only one observation. The chain combines TRBV6-1 with TRBJ1-5, with D possibly being TRBD1 (5 bases). Trimming stripped 10 bases from V and 7 bases from J, with 17 bases between. The germline gives CDR1 MNHNS, CDR2 SASEGT. This CDR3 contains 13 residues. Here the CDR3 DNA reads TGTGCCACCGAGACAGTGACAAACCAGCCCCAGCATTTT. It encodes CATETVTNQPQHF.

The J gene is TRBJ1-2, the V gene TRBV5-1, with D uncertain. Trimming left V 0 bases short and J 5 bases short, with 14 bases between. In germline, CDR1 is SGHRS, CDR2 YFSETQ. This CDR3 has 15 amino acids. The CDR3 reads CASSLGSGNLYGYTF. The CDR3 DNA reads TGCGCCAGCAGCTTGGGTTCGGGAAATCTTTATGGCTACACCTTC.

The chain combines TRBV15 with TRBJ2-7; 7 bases agree with TRBD1. The J segment lost 6 bases and the V segment lost 0 bases, leaving 5 bases of the junction unmatched. The CDR3 is made up of 14 amino acids. CDR1 and CDR2 (germline): LNHNV, YYDKDF (reference sequence). The CDR3, as DNA: TGTGCCACCAGCAGAGATCGGGCAGGGGGCGAGCAGTACGTC. Its translation: CATSRDRAGGEQYV.

The chain joins TRBV7-8 to TRBJ2-1, with 7 nucleotides matching TRBD1. The CDR3 extends over 15 amino acids. V was pared by 5 bases and J by 4 bases, with 8 bases of the junction left unmatched. Germline V lookup: CDR1 SGHVS, CDR2 FQNEAQ. The CDR3 DNA reads TGTGCCAGCAGCACCCGGGACAGACCTTACAATGAGCAGTTCTTC. Residues: CASSTRDRPYNEQFF.

This chain connects TRBV7-6 to TRBJ1-1; D possibly corresponds to TRBD1 (6 bases). Trimming left V 0 bases short and J 4 bases short, with 12 bases between. Germline-derived CDR1 and CDR2 are SGHVS and FNYEAQ. The CDR3 consists of 15 residues. The CDR3, as DNA: TGTGCCAGCAGCTTAGCGACCGGGACACTCACTGAAGCTTTCTTT. It specifies CASSLATGTLTEAFF.

This clone was seen once. As DNA, the CDR3 is TGTGCCAGCAGGGGCGGAGGCGGCACCGGGGAGCTGTTTTTT. Its protein product is CASRGGGGTGELFF. The chain joins TRBV6-5 to TRBJ2-2, with D perhaps TRBD2 (5 bases). V lost 6 bases to trimming and J lost 4 bases, with 12 bases between them. The CDR3 length is 14 residues. Germline assignment: CDR1 MNHEY and CDR2 SVGAGI.

The chain's CDR3 is CAWSSRIYGYTF. As DNA, the CDR3 is TGTGCCTGGAGTTCCAGGATCTATGGCTACACCTTC. The chain combines TRBV30 with TRBJ1-2; D not certain. V was cut by 2 bases and J by 4 bases, with 8 bases left in between. CDR1 is GTSNPN, CDR2 SVGIG, per germline (reference sequence). This CDR3 comprises 12 residues. Full variable domain (missing parts from reference TRBV30 and TRBJ1-2): SQTIHQWPATLVQPVGSPLSLECTVEGTSNPNLYWYRQAAGRGLQLLFYSVGIGQISSEVPQNLSASRPQDRQFILSSKKLLLSDSGFYLCAWSSRIYGYTFGSGTRLTVV.

This sequence joins TRBV7-9 and TRBJ1-5; maybe TRBD1 (6 bases). Germline V gene data show CDR1 as SEHNR and CDR2 as FQNEAQ (reference sequence). The germline V and J ends were trimmed by 1 base and 2 bases, with 18 bases remaining between them. The length of the CDR3 is 18 residues. The CDR3 nucleotides read TGTGCCAGCAGCTTAGGTTCCGCTGGGGGCGGGGGCAATCAGCCCCAGCATTTT. Amino acids: CASSLGSAGGGGNQPQHF. The full variable domain, completed using reference TRBV7-9 and TRBJ1-5, is DTGVSQNPRHKITKRGQNVTFRCDPISEHNRLYWYRQTLGQGPEFLTYFQNEAQLEKSRLLSDRFSAERPKGSFSTLEIQRTEQGDSAMYLCASSLGSAGGGGNQPQHFGDGTRLSIL.

The chain joins TRBV11-2 to TRBJ2-2; no clear D gene. Deletions cut 0 bases from V and 9 bases from J, with 8 bases between. Germline V gene lookup returns CDR1 SGHAT and CDR2 FQNNGV. CDR3 length equals 13 residues. The CDR3 DNA reads as TGTGCCAGCAGCTTAGACCGGCTCCGGGAGCTGTTTTTT. Residues: CASSLDRLRELFF.

The chain combines TRBV27 with TRBJ1-6, with TRBD1 as a possible D gene (6 bases). The CDR3 is made up of 15 amino acids. CDR1 MNHEY and CDR2 SMNVEV come from the germline V gene (reference sequence). V lost 3 bases, J lost 4 bases, and 10 bases lay in between. The CDR3 DNA reads TGTGCCAGCAGTTTTACAGGGCTTTATAATTCACCCCTCCACTTT. This gives the protein CASSFTGLYNSPLHF.

The chain links TRBV29-1 to TRBJ1-3; D is possibly TRBD1 (6 bases). V was clipped by 3 bases and J by 2 bases, with 8 bases between them. The CDR3 sequence is 13 residues long. Per the germline V gene, CDR1 is SQVTM and CDR2 is ANQGSEA. CDR3 in amino acids: CSVDPGAGNTIYF. Here the CDR3 DNA reads TGCAGCGTTGACCCAGGGGCTGGAAACACCATATATTTT.

V is TRBV4-1 and J is TRBJ1-5; D is unclear. Deletions cut 0 bases from V and 2 bases from J, with 17 bases between. CDR1 and CDR2 (germline): MGHRA, YSYEKL. CDR3 length equals 18 residues. In DNA form, the CDR3 reads TGCGCCAGCAGCCAAGATGGGTCCCCTAATAGCGGCAATCAGCCCCAGCATTTT. Its translation is CASSQDGSPNSGNQPQHF.

CDR3 sequence (DNA): TGTGCCTCAAAAGGGACAGGGGGCAATGAGCAGTTCTTC. This encodes CASKGTGGNEQFF. This sequence joins TRBV7-9 and TRBJ2-1; 11 nucleotides line up with TRBD1. The germline V gene has CDR1 SEHNR and CDR2 FQNEAQ (reference sequence). This CDR3 is built from 13 residues. With V trimmed by 11 bases and J by 6 bases, 6 bases remained unmatched.

The V gene is TRBV5-1, the J gene TRBJ2-5; the match to TRBD1 covers 12 bases. Trimming removed 7 bases from V and 5 bases from J; junction bases left unmatched: 0. The CDR3 runs 12 residues. Germline V gene sequence: CDR1 SGHRS, CDR2 YFSETQ. The CDR3 sequence is CASGTGGETQYF. In nucleotides, the CDR3 is TGCGCCAGCGGGACAGGGGGCGAGACCCAGTACTTC.

The CDR3 loop reads CASNRGGATDTQYF. The CDR3, as DNA: TGTGCCAGCAACCGCGGGGGGGCTACAGATACGCAGTATTTT. The gene calls are TRBV6-5 and TRBJ2-3, with 9 nucleotides matching TRBD2. There are 14 residues in the CDR3. The V and J ends lost 7 bases and 3 bases, in that order; junction bases with no gene match: 5. Germline CDR1 is MNHEY and CDR2 is SVGAGI.

The genes are TRBV18 and TRBJ2-1; 10 positions agree with TRBD2. V lost 3 bases and J lost 7; bases outside the gene matches: 6. The CDR3 runs to 15 residues. Germline CDR1 is KGHSH and CDR2 is LQKENI. The CDR3 bases are TGTGCCAGCTCACCGACTAGCGGGTGGGATAATGAGCAGTTCTTC. Translated: CASSPTSGWDNEQFF.

The chain carries TRBV6-6 and TRBJ1-1, with D maybe TRBD1 (6 bases). CDR3 length equals 14 residues. CDR1 is MNHNY, CDR2 SVGAGI, per germline (reference sequence). V was trimmed by 5 bases and J by 2 bases, leaving 12 bases between them. The CDR3 loop is CASSRTVPNTEAFF. Written as DNA, the CDR3 is TGTGCCAGCAGTCGGACAGTTCCAAACACTGAAGCTTTCTTT.

V usage is TRBV19 and J usage is TRBJ1-2; TRBD1 matches at 7 bases. After removal of 6 bases from V and 2 bases from J, the junction contained 12 bases not matched to a gene. The V gene's germline CDR1 is LNHDA and CDR2 SQIVND (reference sequence). This CDR3 has 16 amino acids. The CDR3 nucleotides are TGTGCCAGTAGCCCCGTGCGATCGACAGGGAACTATGGCTACACCTTC. Translating it yields CASSPVRSTGNYGYTF.

The CDR3 DNA reads TGTGCCAGCAGCTTAGCTACCCCAGCGGGAGGGCCCTACGAGCAGTACTTC. Translating gives CASSLATPAGGPYEQYF. The J gene is TRBJ2-7, the V gene TRBV7-2; the match to TRBD2 covers 10 bases. The V and J ends lost 0 bases and 2 bases, in that order; junction bases with no gene match: 7. The CDR3 has 17 residues. Germline assignment: CDR1 SGHTA and CDR2 FQGNSA.

The rearrangement uses TRBV30 and TRBJ1-2; 9 positions match TRBD1. V dropped 4 bases and J dropped 4; count of bases not matched to a gene: 4. The germline gives CDR1 GTSNPN, CDR2 SVGIG (reference sequence). The CDR3 has 13 residues. CDR3 DNA sequence: TGTGCCTGGAAGGGACAGGGACTCTATGGCTACACCTTC. Translated: CAWKGQGLYGYTF.

This sequence joins TRBV9 and TRBJ2-1; 9 bases agree with TRBD2. CDR3 length equals 15 residues. V gave up 4 bases and J gave up 7 bases; unmatched junction bases: 9. From germline, CDR1 is SGDLS and CDR2 YYNGEE. The CDR3 region is CASSPLAGGQNEQFF. The CDR3 DNA follows: TGTGCCAGCAGCCCACTGGCGGGGGGGCAGAATGAGCAGTTCTTC.

V is TRBV10-1 and J is TRBJ1-5; no definite D call. This CDR3 region has 12 residues. CDR1 is WNHNN, CDR2 SYGVQD, per germline (reference sequence). The V and J ends lost 5 bases and 7 bases respectively, with 9 bases between them. In DNA form, the CDR3 reads TGCGCCAGCAGTAGTCCCGGGCAGCCCCAGCATTTT. Encoded protein: CASSSPGQPQHF.

A few counts support this clone. J is TRBJ2-2 and V is TRBV5-1, with D possibly matching TRBD1 (5 bases). The V end lost 0 bases, the J end lost 4 bases, and 10 bases lay between the germline ends. This CDR3 spans 15 amino acids. The V gene's germline CDR1 is SGHRS and CDR2 YFSETQ. The DNA of the CDR3 is TGCGCCAGCAGCTTGGACCTAAGGGGCACCGGGGAGCTGTTTTTT. Its translation: CASSLDLRGTGELFF.